This passage covers 9 T cell receptor beta chains from one sample sequenced in a study of blood T cells in healthy people across ages. A second roughly 6 to 12 cycle PCR used barcoded and J-beta primers. TCRdb recomputed calls from the 5' RACE reads with MiXCR, one row per CDR3 protein. The sample contains 1.5 million to 2 million distinct CDR3 sequences, about 50% of which appear only once. Specimen: blood. The receptors derive from a woman aged 40 to 50 in good health.

This rearrangement joins TRBV9 to TRBJ2-3; TRBD2 agrees at 7 bases. Germline V gene lookup returns CDR1 SGDLS and CDR2 YYNGEE. The CDR3 sequence is 14 residues long. Trimming cost V 0 bases and J 6 bases; bases outside gene matches: 4. The CDR3 protein is CASSVDSGVDTQYF. CDR3 coding DNA: TGTGCCAGCAGCGTAGACAGCGGGGTCGATACGCAGTATTTT.

This clonotype was seen many times. The V and J genes are TRBV4-2 and TRBJ2-1, with 7 bases fitting TRBD1. CDR3 size: 15 residues. V was clipped by 0 bases and J by 2 bases; unmatched bases: 1. CDR1 and CDR2 (germline): LGHNA, YNFKEQ. This CDR3 is CASSQETGAYNEQFF. Here the CDR3 DNA reads TGTGCCAGCAGCCAAGAAACAGGGGCCTACAATGAGCAGTTCTTC.

In its sample, this clonotype was seen a few times. The chain has TRBV5-1 and TRBJ2-5; D might be TRBD1 or TRBD2, each matching 5 bases. CDR3 length: 15 residues. V gave up 0 bases and J gave up 4 bases, with 13 bases separating them. The V gene's germline CDR1 is SGHRS and CDR2 YFSETQ. The CDR3 loop reads CASSLGGSQGETQYF. The CDR3 nucleotides read TGCGCCAGCAGCTTGGGGGGGTCACAAGGAGAGACCCAGTACTTC.

This chain joins TRBV27 and TRBJ2-1; weak D call: TRBD1 (6 bases). This CDR3 is 15 amino acids long. The germline CDR1 and CDR2 sequences are MNHEY and SMNVEV (reference sequence). The V and J ends lost 6 bases and 5 bases respectively, with 17 bases between them. In DNA, the CDR3 is TGTGCCAGCAGAGACAGGACCAACATACACAATGAGCAGTTCTTC. This codes for CASRDRTNIHNEQFF.

The chain links TRBV6-1 to TRBJ1-1; D ambiguous. CDR1 is MNHNS and CDR2 is SASEGT in the germline V gene. The V end was cut by 10 bases, the J end by 2 bases, with 14 bases between. This CDR3 has 13 residues. The CDR3 sequence is CATGGPANTEAFF. Written as DNA, the CDR3 is TGTGCCACCGGAGGTCCAGCCAACACTGAAGCTTTCTTT.

This clonotype was seen more than once but under ten times. The chain employs TRBV4-3 and TRBJ2-1; 11 bases are a match to TRBD2. CDR1 LGHNA and CDR2 YSLEER come from the germline V gene. The CDR3 length is 17 residues. V gave up 5 bases and J gave up 5 bases; unmatched junction bases: 11. CDR3 sequence reads: CASSGTSGNLRHNEQFF. Written as DNA, the CDR3 is TGCGCCAGCAGCGGGACTAGCGGAAATCTGCGGCACAATGAGCAGTTCTTC.

This clonotype has a single count. J is TRBJ2-2 and V is TRBV20-1; 9 bases are a match to TRBD2. There are 18 residues in the CDR3. The germline V gene has CDR1 DFQATT and CDR2 SNEGSKA (reference sequence). The V and J ends lost 0 bases and 4 bases, in that order; junction bases with no gene match: 12. Written as DNA, the CDR3 is TGCAGTGCTAGAGATAAGGGAAAAACTAGCGGGCCCACCGGGGAGCTGTTTTTT. It specifies CSARDKGKTSGPTGELFF.

This clonotype was found a few times. The rearrangement uses TRBV27 and TRBJ1-6, with no clear D. V lost 3 bases, J lost 0 bases, and 6 bases lay in between. Germline V gives CDR1 MNHEY, CDR2 SMNVEV (reference sequence). This CDR3 spans 15 amino acids. CDR3 residues: CASSFGSSYNSPLHF. The CDR3 DNA reads TGTGCCAGCAGTTTTGGGAGCTCCTATAATTCACCCCTCCACTTT.

This clonotype was picked up a small number of times. CDR3 bases: TGTGCCAGCTCCCGGGGGGCATTCTATGAGCAGTTCTTC. This sequence encodes CASSRGAFYEQFF. The rearrangement uses TRBV6-5 and TRBJ2-1; D is possibly TRBD2 (7 bases). V lost 8 bases and J lost 8, with 16 bases in between. The CDR3 has 13 amino acids. CDR1 is MNHEY, CDR2 SVGAGI, per germline.